This TCR beta chain appears in the sequencing data of a study of cytomegalovirus exposure and HLA in healthy donors. Whole-study results and caveats: With DRB1 most and HLA-C fewest, TCR association rates differed between HLA loci in a later analysis.

The CDR3 has 15 amino acids. Trimming took 6 bases from V and 0 from J; bases not matched to a gene: 3. CDR1 is LNHDA and CDR2 is SQIVND in the germline V gene (reference sequence). The PCR contained 60 Vbeta and 13 Jbeta primers. Data came from immunoSEQ multiplex PCR; TCRdb stores just in-frame clones and leaves some out. This sample has 200,000 or so clones, with approximately 78% found just once. Concerning this clone itself: Its antigen is not identified.

The genes are TRBV19 and TRBJ1-2, with 11 positions matching TRBD1. This receptor was identified in a woman in her fifties or sixties in good health and CMV-seropositive. The source material was PBMCs. As DNA, the CDR3 is TGTGCCAGTAGCGCGGGACAGGGGGCTAACTATGGCTACACCTTC. Protein: CASSAGQGANYGYTF.